The rows below give T cell receptor beta chains drawn from one sample of a study of spatial heterogeneity in lung cancer. In TCRdb, the 5' RACE reads were re-called with MiXCR into one record per CDR3 protein. The sample carries some 25,000 distinct CDR3 sequences, approximately 6.9% recorded once. The sequenced sample was lung tumor tissue, obtained at surgery. These receptor sequences come from a male donor with early-stage non-small cell lung cancer. Each CDR3 is given with its conserved first and last residue. Each record gives: clone size, J gene, V gene, CDR3 length, D gene, CDR3 protein, CDR3 DNA. D genes are given only for firm matches. Size tells how often a clone was seen (once, few, many) or the class of an expanded clone, and some rows leave it out.

clone size: few; J gene: TRBJ2-7; V gene: TRBV27; CDR3 length: 17; D gene: TRBD2; CDR3 protein: CASTGLAGAYGPYEQYF; CDR3 DNA: TGTGCCAGCACTGGACTAGCGGGGGCCTACGGACCCTACGAGCAGTACTTC
clone size: few; J gene: TRBJ2-7; V gene: TRBV3-1; CDR3 length: 17; D gene: TRBD2; CDR3 protein: CASSQDLRGLAGSEQYF; CDR3 DNA: TGTGCCAGCAGCCAAGATTTGAGGGGACTAGCGGGGTCCGAGCAGTACTTC
clone size: medium-sized; J gene: TRBJ1-1; V gene: TRBV20-1; CDR3 length: 12; D gene: -; CDR3 protein: CSARSGNTEAFF; CDR3 DNA: TGCAGTGCTAGATCAGGGAACACTGAAGCTTTCTTT
clone size: many; J gene: TRBJ2-7; V gene: TRBV20-1; CDR3 length: 15; D gene: TRBD2; CDR3 protein: CSANLGASGPVGQYF; CDR3 DNA: TGCAGTGCAAACCTCGGGGCTAGCGGCCCCGTCGGGCAGTACTTC
clone size: many; J gene: TRBJ1-2; V gene: TRBV27; CDR3 length: 15; D gene: TRBD1; CDR3 protein: CASSLSWGQGYGYTF; CDR3 DNA: TGTGCCAGCAGTTTAAGTTGGGGACAGGGTTATGGCTACACCTTC
clone size: many; J gene: TRBJ2-7; V gene: TRBV5-1; CDR3 length: 14; D gene: -; CDR3 protein: CASSPSTDSYEQYF; CDR3 DNA: TGCGCCAGCAGCCCCTCGACGGACTCCTACGAGCAGTACTTC
clone size: -; J gene: TRBJ2-1; V gene: TRBV7-2; CDR3 length: 14; D gene: TRBD1; CDR3 protein: CASSFPGTDNEQFF; CDR3 DNA: TGTGCCAGCAGCTTTCCCGGGACAGACAATGAGCAGTTCTTC
clone size: many; J gene: TRBJ1-1; V gene: TRBV27; CDR3 length: 14; D gene: -; CDR3 protein: CASSLVGTDTEAFF; CDR3 DNA: TGTGCCAGCAGTTTAGTGGGGACGGACACTGAAGCTTTCTTT
clone size: many; J gene: TRBJ1-2; V gene: TRBV20-1; CDR3 length: 12; D gene: -; CDR3 protein: CSAIRLVYGYTF; CDR3 DNA: TGCAGTGCTATACGTCTTGTCTATGGCTACACCTTC
clone size: many; J gene: TRBJ1-2; V gene: TRBV4-1; CDR3 length: 14; D gene: -; CDR3 protein: CASSQVRAAAGYTF; CDR3 DNA: TGCGCCAGCAGCCAAGTCAGGGCAGCGGCTGGCTACACCTTC
clone size: -; J gene: TRBJ2-2; V gene: TRBV4-2; CDR3 length: 14; D gene: -; CDR3 protein: CASSQDGHTGELIF; CDR3 DNA: TGTGCCAGCAGCCAAGATGGCCACACCGGGGAGCTGATTTTC
clone size: -; J gene: TRBJ1-1; V gene: TRBV29-1; CDR3 length: 13; D gene: -; CDR3 protein: CSVDNYGGSEAFF; CDR3 DNA: TGCAGCGTTGATAACTATGGGGGGAGTGAAGCTTTCTTT
clone size: -; J gene: TRBJ1-6; V gene: TRBV5-1; CDR3 length: 15; D gene: TRBD1; CDR3 protein: CASSSNRGIGSPLHF; CDR3 DNA: TGCGCCAGCAGCTCGAACAGGGGAATTGGGTCACCCCTCCACTTT
clone size: few; J gene: TRBJ2-7; V gene: TRBV10-3; CDR3 length: 16; D gene: TRBD2; CDR3 protein: CAISEGLAGGAYEQYF; CDR3 DNA: TGTGCCATCAGTGAAGGACTAGCGGGGGGAGCCTACGAGCAGTACTTC
clone size: -; J gene: TRBJ2-2; V gene: TRBV12-3/TRBV12-4; CDR3 length: 15; D gene: TRBD2; CDR3 protein: CASSPRERGTGELFF; CDR3 DNA: TGTGCCAGCAGTCCACGGGAGCGGGGCACCGGGGAGCTGTTTTTT
clone size: -; J gene: TRBJ2-5; V gene: TRBV12-3/TRBV12-4; CDR3 length: 13; D gene: TRBD1; CDR3 protein: CASSFDRGETQYF; CDR3 DNA: TGTGCCAGCAGTTTTGACAGGGGAGAGACCCAGTACTTC
clone size: medium-sized; J gene: TRBJ2-1; V gene: TRBV3-1; CDR3 length: 19; D gene: TRBD2; CDR3 protein: CASSLSWAGGPVEYNEQFF; CDR3 DNA: TGTGCCAGCAGCCTTTCATGGGCGGGGGGGCCGGTAGAATACAATGAGCAGTTCTTC